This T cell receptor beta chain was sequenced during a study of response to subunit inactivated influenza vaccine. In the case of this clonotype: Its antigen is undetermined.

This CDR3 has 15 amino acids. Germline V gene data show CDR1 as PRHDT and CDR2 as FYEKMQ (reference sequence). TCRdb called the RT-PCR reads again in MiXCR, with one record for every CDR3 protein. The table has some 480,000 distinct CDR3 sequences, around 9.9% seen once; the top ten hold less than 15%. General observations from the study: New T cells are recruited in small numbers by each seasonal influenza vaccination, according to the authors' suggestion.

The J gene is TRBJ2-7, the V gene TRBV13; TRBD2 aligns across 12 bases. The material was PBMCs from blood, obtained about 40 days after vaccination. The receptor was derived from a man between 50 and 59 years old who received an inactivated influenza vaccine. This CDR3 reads CPRRLAGASSYEQYF. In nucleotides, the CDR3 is TGTCCCCGAAGACTAGCGGGGGCGAGCTCCTACGAGCAGTACTTC. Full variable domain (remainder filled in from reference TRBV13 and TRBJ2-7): AAGVIQSPRHLIKEKRETATLKCYPIPRHDTVYWYQQGPGQDPQFLISFYEKMQSDKGSIPDRFSAQQFSDYHSELNMSSLELGDSALYFCPRRLAGASSYEQYFGPGTRLTVT.